The entry that follows covers one T cell receptor (beta chain) sequence. This sample is drawn from a study of blood T cell repertoires in COVID-19. Participants came from about 23 US areas, aged about 18 to 95 years. Cohorts were assigned according to the clinical history that participants reported. The protocol was immunoSEQ multiplex PCR, while the TCRdb copy is restricted to in-frame clones and leaves out a portion. In the table there are roughly 400,000 clones, approximately 91% of which are singletons. Germline CDR1 is SNHLY and CDR2 is FYNNEI. This CDR3 has 15 amino acids. The J segment lost 4 bases and the V segment lost 8 bases, leaving 6 bases of the junction unmatched.

The chain links TRBV2 to TRBJ2-5, with 14 nucleotides matching TRBD2. Sequenced: PBMCs or T cells enriched from blood (not recorded which). The clonotype originates from a woman aged 18-29 years who had been exposed to COVID-19. For the CDR3, the DNA is TGTGCCAGCGCTCAGACTAGCGGGGGGGCAGAGACCCAGTACTTC. Residues: CASAQTSGGAETQYF.